This is a list of T cell receptor beta chains from one sample in a study of CD4 T cells in relation to SARS-CoV-2 and coronaviruses. The protocol was immunoSEQ multiplex PCR, while the TCRdb copy is restricted to in-frame clones and leaves out a portion. The sample has approximately 20,000 clones; 70% to 80% are singletons. These TCRs are of unknown antigen specificity. The sequencing sample was made of CD4+ T cells from PBMCs, cultured in vitro. The receptors come from a human donor in good health. Each CDR3 is given with its conserved first and last residue. A D gene is named only where the DNA matches it firmly. Some rows have no size entry. The others give once, few or many, or a class for an expanded clone.

j_call: TRBJ1-2; d_call: .; clone_size: .; v_call: TRBV6-4; cdr3_nt: TGTGCCAGCAGTAATGACAGCTACTATGGCTACACCTTC; cdr3_aa: CASSNDSYYGYTF
j_call: TRBJ1-4; d_call: .; clone_size: once; v_call: TRBV6-2/TRBV6-3; cdr3_nt: TGTGCCAGCAGTTACGATAACTCAATAGGGGAAAAACTGTTTTTT; cdr3_aa: CASSYDNSIGEKLFF
j_call: TRBJ1-5; d_call: .; clone_size: .; v_call: TRBV10-2; cdr3_nt: TGCGCCAGCAGTGAGGGCCGGTCTCAGCCCCAGCATTTT; cdr3_aa: CASSEGRSQPQHF
j_call: TRBJ1-3; d_call: .; clone_size: .; v_call: TRBV4-1; cdr3_nt: TGCGCCAGCAGCCACCCGGGACTCAGAAACACCATATATTTT; cdr3_aa: CASSHPGLRNTIYF
j_call: TRBJ2-3; d_call: TRBD1; clone_size: once; v_call: TRBV5-1; cdr3_nt: TGCGCCAGCAGCTTGGCCGGGCAGGGGGCACAAGATACGCAGTATTTT; cdr3_aa: CASSLAGQGAQDTQYF
j_call: TRBJ1-2; d_call: .; clone_size: .; v_call: TRBV18; cdr3_nt: TGTGCCAGCTCACCTGGAGGCGGGAACTATGGCTACACCTTC; cdr3_aa: CASSPGGGNYGYTF
j_call: TRBJ2-7; d_call: .; clone_size: .; v_call: TRBV27; cdr3_nt: TGTGCCAGCAGTACAGGGACACCTGGGGGGGTTTACGAGCAGTACTTC; cdr3_aa: CASSTGTPGGVYEQYF
j_call: TRBJ1-1; d_call: .; clone_size: .; v_call: TRBV7-3; cdr3_nt: TGTGCCAGCAGCTTAACGGGCGGATCGAACACTGAAGCTTTCTTT; cdr3_aa: CASSLTGGSNTEAFF
j_call: TRBJ2-2; d_call: .; clone_size: .; v_call: TRBV5-8; cdr3_nt: TGTGCCAGCAGCTTGGGAGTGGGGTCTCCTTGGCGCACCGGGGAGCTGTTTTTT; cdr3_aa: CASSLGVGSPWRTGELFF
j_call: TRBJ2-1; d_call: TRBD2; clone_size: .; v_call: TRBV3-1/TRBV3-2; cdr3_nt: TGTGCCAGCACCCCCCCCGTCGGTAGCGGGAGCCACAATGAGCAGTTCTTC; cdr3_aa: CASTPPVGSGSHNEQFF
j_call: TRBJ1-5; d_call: .; clone_size: .; v_call: TRBV10-3; cdr3_nt: TGTGCCGACCGGGACAGCAATCAGCCCCAGCATTTT; cdr3_aa: CADRDSNQPQHF
j_call: TRBJ1-2; d_call: .; clone_size: .; v_call: TRBV30; cdr3_nt: TGTGCCTGCCCCAAGACAGGAGCAAACTATGGCTACACCTTC; cdr3_aa: CACPKTGANYGYTF
j_call: TRBJ2-5; d_call: .; clone_size: once; v_call: TRBV7-3; cdr3_nt: TGTGCCAGCAGCCGGAGCGGGCAGGAGACCCAGTACTTC; cdr3_aa: CASSRSGQETQYF
j_call: TRBJ1-2; d_call: .; clone_size: few; v_call: TRBV20-1; cdr3_nt: TGCAGTGCCTCGGGAGCCCGTGGCTACACCTTC; cdr3_aa: CSASGARGYTF
j_call: TRBJ1-1; d_call: TRBD1; clone_size: .; v_call: TRBV5-4; cdr3_nt: TGTGCCAGCAGCACGGGATGGGGGACAGGGAGGGACACTGAAGCTTTCTTT; cdr3_aa: CASSTGWGTGRDTEAFF
j_call: TRBJ2-1; d_call: .; clone_size: .; v_call: TRBV3-1/TRBV3-2; cdr3_nt: TGTGCCAGCAGCCAACAGACCCTTTCCAACAATGAGCAGTTCTTC; cdr3_aa: CASSQQTLSNNEQFF
j_call: TRBJ2-3; d_call: .; clone_size: .; v_call: TRBV6-1; cdr3_nt: TGTGCCAGCAGTGAATCGGTAGCGGCAAGCACAGATACGCAGTATTTT; cdr3_aa: CASSESVAASTDTQYF
j_call: TRBJ1-2; d_call: TRBD1; clone_size: .; v_call: TRBV14; cdr3_nt: TGTGCCAGCAGCCAATACAGGGGGACTAACTATGGCTACACCTTC; cdr3_aa: CASSQYRGTNYGYTF
j_call: TRBJ2-7; d_call: TRBD2; clone_size: .; v_call: TRBV10-3; cdr3_nt: TGTGCCATCGGCCTACTAGCGGGAGGACACGAGCAGTACTTC; cdr3_aa: CAIGLLAGGHEQYF
j_call: TRBJ1-6; d_call: .; clone_size: few; v_call: TRBV19; cdr3_nt: TGTGCCAGTAGTATAAATTCCCCGGGACAAGGGAATTCACCCCTCCACTTT; cdr3_aa: CASSINSPGQGNSPLHF
j_call: TRBJ1-2; d_call: .; clone_size: .; v_call: TRBV3-1/TRBV3-2; cdr3_nt: TGTGCCAGCAGCCAAGCGCAGGAGATCTATGGCTACACCTTC; cdr3_aa: CASSQAQEIYGYTF
j_call: TRBJ2-1; d_call: TRBD1; clone_size: .; v_call: TRBV5-1; cdr3_nt: TGCGCCAGCAGGACAGGGTGGGGTGAGCAGTTCTTC; cdr3_aa: CASRTGWGEQFF
j_call: TRBJ2-7; d_call: .; clone_size: .; v_call: TRBV18; cdr3_nt: TGTGCCAGCTCACCGGGGACATCACAATACGAGCAGTACTTC; cdr3_aa: CASSPGTSQYEQYF
j_call: TRBJ1-5; d_call: .; clone_size: .; v_call: TRBV6-5; cdr3_nt: TGTGCCAGCACCGAGGGTAGCAATCAGCCCCAGCATTTT; cdr3_aa: CASTEGSNQPQHF
j_call: TRBJ2-7; d_call: TRBD1; clone_size: once; v_call: TRBV5-1; cdr3_nt: TGCGCCAGCAGCCCGGGCGGACAGGGGCCCAGAGGGGAGCAGTACTTC; cdr3_aa: CASSPGGQGPRGEQYF
j_call: TRBJ1-5; d_call: .; clone_size: .; v_call: TRBV28; cdr3_nt: TGTGCCAGCAGGCAGACAACAGAGCATTTT; cdr3_aa: CASRQTTEHF
j_call: TRBJ1-5; d_call: .; clone_size: .; v_call: TRBV25-1; cdr3_nt: TGTGCCAGCAGTGAAACAGGGATCAGGCAGCCCCAGCATTTT; cdr3_aa: CASSETGIRQPQHF
j_call: TRBJ2-7; d_call: TRBD2; clone_size: .; v_call: TRBV19; cdr3_nt: TGTGCCAGTAGTATAGTCGCGGGGGGCTCCTACGAGCAGTACTTC; cdr3_aa: CASSIVAGGSYEQYF